The 2 T cell receptor beta chains in this list originate from one sample, sequenced in a study of cytomegalovirus exposure and HLA in healthy donors. With 60 Vbeta and 13 Jbeta primers, the PCR was carried out. This table comes from immunoSEQ multiplex PCR, and its TCRdb copy is limited to in-frame clones, with some not included. The repertoire consists of some 99,000 clones, with around two thirds occurring once and the leading ten covering 1.8%. Sequencing input: PBMCs. The receptors here all came from a male donor in good health and CMV-seronegative.

The chain combines TRBV27 with TRBJ2-7, with TRBD1 matching 11 bases. Germline-derived CDR1 and CDR2 are MNHEY and SMNVEV (reference sequence). The V segment lost 5 bases and the J segment 5 bases; nucleotides outside the gene matches: 8. CDR3 size: 15 residues. The CDR3 region has the DNA TGTGCCAGCAGTCCCGGGACAGGGGGTGTAAACGAGCAGTACTTC. The encoded protein is CASSPGTGGVNEQYF.

The chain uses TRBV9 and TRBJ2-1; the match to TRBD1 covers 10 bases. The CDR3 length is 15 residues. Germline V gene sequence: CDR1 SGDLS, CDR2 YYNGEE. With 2 bases clipped from V and 5 bases from J, the junction kept 4 bases outside the gene matches. The CDR3: CASSVPGTGDNEQFF. The DNA for the CDR3 is TGTGCCAGCAGCGTGCCCGGGACAGGGGACAATGAGCAGTTCTTC. Together with reference TRBV9 and TRBJ2-1, the CDR3 gives the full variable domain: DSGVTQTPKHLITATGQRVTLRCSPRSGDLSVYWYQQSLDQGLQFLIQYYNGEERAKGNILERFSAQQFPDLHSELNLSSLELGDSALYFCASSVPGTGDNEQFFGPGTRLTVL.